This T cell receptor (beta chain) was documented in a study of blood T cells in healthy people across ages. This CDR3 is 12 amino acids long. CDR1 SGHAT and CDR2 FQNNGV come from the germline V gene. Study results and caveats: Donor CMV status was unknown, possibly confounding expanded clonotype changes.

Total RNA extracted from each sample amounted to at least 6 micrograms. Regarding this clonotype: Its antigen is unknown.

A second about 6 to 11 cycle PCR used barcoded and J-beta primers. Every single cDNA molecule received a tag from a template-switch adaptor with 12 random nucleotides. TCRdb reprocessed the 5' RACE reads via MiXCR and lists one record per CDR3 protein. The sample holds around 990,000 distinct CDR3 sequences, around 25% seen once. The data also belong to a second study, concerning T cells of mothers and their children. That report notes: All donors were healthy and Caucasian; they were three mothers and their six children.

J is TRBJ2-7 and V is TRBV11-2, with D possibly being TRBD1 (5 bases). The better agreement between TRBJ2-1 and the DNA end casts doubt on the J call. The sample comprised blood. The clonotype originates from a girl aged 2-10 years in good health. The CDR3: CASSPTDNEQFF. CDR3 DNA: TGTGCCAGCAGTCCGACAGACAATGAGCAGTTCTTC.